This TCR beta chain came from a study of response to subunit inactivated influenza vaccine. Each CDR3 protein gets one entry after TCRdb re-called the RT-PCR reads with MiXCR. The sample includes 500,000 to 550,000 distinct CDR3 sequences, 7.2% of them seen just once. CDR3 size: 13 residues. CDR1 LGHDT and CDR2 YNNKEL come from the germline V gene (reference sequence). Deletions cut 2 bases from V and 6 bases from J, with 9 bases between. Remarks on this clonotype: As yet, its antigen is unknown.

Study-level findings and limits: The study's authors posited that every seasonal influenza vaccination enlists few new T cells.

The sample consisted of PBMCs from blood, taken around 25 months after vaccination. This chain links TRBV3-1 with TRBJ2-3; D not certain. The TCR sequence derives from a man aged 45 to 70 who received an inactivated influenza vaccine. The CDR3, as DNA: TGTGCCAGCAGCCAATTAGTCCGGGATACGCAGTATTTT. Translation gives CASSQLVRDTQYF.